Below are 20 T cell receptor beta chains sequenced from a single sample in a study of tumor and adjacent non-tumor tissue in lung cancer. The template was RNA from unsorted bulk tissue. A modified ARM-PCR protocol with three rounds of nested PCR amplified TCRbeta. Each CDR3 protein gets one entry after TCRdb re-called the multiplex PCR reads with MiXCR. The sample lists under 250,000 distinct CDR3 sequences; 60% to 75% were seen once. What was sequenced was lung tumor tissue. The receptors were sampled from a man between 60 and 75 years old with non-small cell lung cancer.

A few counts support this clonotype. The chain has TRBV24-1 and TRBJ2-1; no clear D gene. The CDR3 spans 15 residues. V lost 5 bases and J lost 0, with 10 bases in between. Germline values: CDR1 KGHDR, CDR2 SFDVKD. CDR3 loop: CATSGTGSSYNEQFF. DNA for the CDR3: TGTGCCACCAGTGGTACGGGCAGCTCCTACAATGAGCAGTTCTTC.

Note on this clonotype: At one of its ends the junction is not consistent with the germline gene, which may arise from a read error. V and J are TRBV20-1 and TRBJ2-1; 7 bases are shared with TRBD2. There are 14 residues in the CDR3. Germline V gene data show CDR1 as DFQATT and CDR2 as SNEGSKA (reference sequence). This CDR3 reads CSASGERGYKEQFF. CDR3 bases: TGCAGTGCTAGCGGAGAGCGGGGATACAAAGAGCAGTTCTTC.

The gene calls are TRBV20-1 and TRBJ1-2; 7 bases are shared with TRBD1. This CDR3 is 15 amino acids long. J gave up 0 bases and V 0 bases, and 4 bases lay outside the gene matches. Per germline, CDR1 DFQATT and CDR2 SNEGSKA (reference sequence). The CDR3 spells CSAREIQGSNYGYTF. DNA for the CDR3: TGCAGTGCTAGAGAAATACAGGGGTCTAACTATGGCTACACCTTC.

J is TRBJ1-6 and V is TRBV12-3 or TRBV12-4; 8 bases are shared with TRBD1. Trimming removed 9 bases from V and 7 bases from J; junction bases left unmatched: 11. The length of the CDR3 is 15 residues. The DNA of the CDR3 is TGTGCCAGGACGAAATACCGGGACAGGAATTCACCCCTCCACTTT. Its translation is CARTKYRDRNSPLHF.

Worth noting for this clonotype: One end of the junction varies from germline; a read error may be responsible. This chain links TRBV29-1 with TRBJ2-1; D is possibly TRBD1 (6 bases). The CDR3 loop spans 12 amino acids. Germline CDR1 is SQVTM and CDR2 is ANQGSEA. The CDR3 coding sequence is TGCAGCGGCTGGGGGCTTAACAATGAGCTGTTCTTC. Translating gives CSGWGLNNELFF.

This clonotype has more than one count but fewer than ten. A much larger clone differs by one base, so this may be a read error. The chain couples TRBV5-1 to TRBJ1-5; a possible D gene is TRBD1 (5 bases). The ends were cut back, 4 bases at V and 3 bases at J, with 17 bases in the middle. The CDR3 runs to 16 residues. From germline, CDR1 is SGHRS and CDR2 YFSETQ. As DNA, the CDR3 is TGCGCCAGCAGCCCGGGAGAGGGGAAGTTCAATCAGCCCCAGCATTTT. Its translation: CASSPGEGKFNQPQHF.

With respect to this clonotype: One end of the junction fails to match germline, which may point to a read error. The chain has TRBV11-2 and TRBJ2-5; D not certain. CDR3 length: 13 amino acids. Germline loops: CDR1 SGHAT, CDR2 FQNNGV. CDR3 loop: CATSLVRRETQYF. DNA for the CDR3: TGTGCCACCAGCTTAGTTCGACGAGAGACCCAGTACTTC.

This clonotype has ten or more counts. The CDR3 loop reads CASRYQGGDSPLHF. The DNA for the CDR3 is TGTGCCAGCAGGTATCAGGGGGGGGATTCACCCCTCCACTTT. The V and J genes are TRBV12-3 or TRBV12-4 and TRBJ1-6; 7 nucleotides match TRBD1. V dropped 6 bases and J dropped 8; count of bases not matched to a gene: 7. This CDR3 is 14 amino acids long.

As to this clonotype: A much larger clone differs by one base, so this may be a read error. This chain uses TRBV12-3 or TRBV12-4 with TRBJ2-7; D ambiguous. This CDR3 spans 13 amino acids. V was cut by 5 bases and J by 1 base, with 9 bases left in between. The CDR3 DNA reads as TGTGCCAGCAGTGATACGCAGTCCTACGAGCAGTACTTC. This encodes CASSDTQSYEQYF.

CDR3 sequence reads: CSVLLRNEKLFF. The CDR3 DNA sequence: TGCAGCGTTCTTCTCCGGAATGAAAAACTGTTTTTT. This chain joins TRBV29-1 and TRBJ1-4; D is undetermined. The germline V gene encodes CDR1 SQVTM and CDR2 ANQGSEA. V was clipped by 5 bases and J by 5 bases, with 9 bases between them. The CDR3 covers 12 residues.

Points on this clonotype: A clone one base away is much larger, so this may be a read error. The V and J genes are TRBV20-1 and TRBJ2-7, with D maybe TRBD1 (6 bases). CDR1 DFQATT and CDR2 SNEGSKA come from the germline V gene (reference sequence). This CDR3 is built from 14 residues. CDR3 protein: CSARTGQKTYKQYF. The CDR3 DNA sequence: TGCAGTGCTAGAACTGGACAGAAGACCTACAAGCAGTACTTC.

This clonotype was picked up a small number of times. J is TRBJ2-5 and V is TRBV5-4; TRBD1 matches 8 bases. Germline assignment: CDR1 SGHNT and CDR2 YYREEE (reference sequence). V lost 4 bases to trimming and J lost 5 bases; unmatched junction nucleotides: 7. The CDR3 length is 14 residues. The CDR3 sequence is CASSPGGLFETQYF. For the CDR3, the DNA is TGTGCCAGCAGCCCAGGGGGCTTGTTTGAGACCCAGTACTTC.

This clonotype came up a few times. The chain carries TRBV20-1 and TRBJ1-5; maybe TRBD1 (5 bases). The CDR3 contains 13 residues. The ends were cut back, 1 base at V and 1 base at J, with 5 bases in the middle. Per germline, CDR1 DFQATT and CDR2 SNEGSKA (reference sequence). This CDR3 reads CSARAGSNQPQHF. The CDR3 DNA reads TGCAGTGCTAGAGCAGGGAGCAATCAGCCCCAGCATTTT.

With respect to this clonotype: One junction end does not reproduce the germline sequence, and a read error may be involved. This chain connects TRBV28 to TRBJ1-1; D not certain. From germline, CDR1 is MDHEN and CDR2 SYDVKM. The CDR3 runs 13 residues. The CDR3 coding sequence is TGTACTAGCAGTTTGGTCCTGAACATTGAAGCTTTCTTT. Protein product: CTSSLVLNIEAFF.

This chain connects TRBV29-1 to TRBJ2-3, with 9 bases that match TRBD2. Germline V gene sequence: CDR1 SQVTM, CDR2 ANQGSEA. After removal of 8 bases from V and 0 bases from J, the junction contained 3 bases not matched to a gene. The CDR3 length is 13 residues. The CDR3 loop is CSITSGSTDTQYF. In nucleotides, the CDR3 is TGCAGCATAACTAGCGGGAGCACAGATACGCAGTATTTT.

On this clonotype itself: A much larger clone sits a single nucleotide away, making a read error possible. The chain joins TRBV20-1 to TRBJ2-2; TRBD1 agrees at 9 bases. This CDR3 has 16 amino acids. The germline gives CDR1 DFQATT, CDR2 SNEGSKA (reference sequence). The CDR3 coding sequence is TGCAGTGCTAGAGACGGGACAGGGACCAACACCGGGGAGCTGCTTTTT. Translated: CSARDGTGTNTGELLF.

This clonotype has only a few counts. This may be a read error: a much more frequent sequence differs by one nucleotide. The V and J genes are TRBV11-3 and TRBJ2-3; perhaps TRBD1 as D (6 bases). Germline loops: CDR1 SGHNT, CDR2 YENEEA. V lost 5 bases to trimming and J lost 4 bases, with 13 bases between them. The CDR3 has 14 amino acids. Here the CDR3 DNA reads TGTGCCAGCAGCCTCCAGCAGGGGTCAGATACGCAGTATTTT. Translated, it gives CASSLQQGSDTQYF.

This clonotype showed up just once. It is likely a read error, because the conserved phenylalanine at the end of the CDR3 is missing. V usage is TRBV6-1 and J usage is TRBJ1-2; TRBD1 is a possible D gene (6 bases). CDR1 and CDR2 from the germline V gene are MNHNS and SASEGT. Trimming took off 1 base at V and 8 bases at J, with 20 bases between the two ends. CDR3 size: 16 residues. The CDR3 nucleotides read TGTGCCAGCAGTGAAGTACGGACTACAGGGTGGAGCGGCTACACCTTA. Amino acid sequence: CASSEVRTTGWSGYTL.

In regard to this clonotype: The CDR3 ends on some other residue instead of the conserved phenylalanine or tryptophan, so this is likely a read error. The DNA is omitted, as the CDR3 cannot be located on it reliably, and the CDR3 follows TCRdb's listing. CDR3 sequence: CSVEGGSAEAFI. The chain joins TRBV29-1 to TRBJ1-1. The germline V gene encodes CDR1 SQVTM and CDR2 ANQGSEA. Including both end residues, the CDR3 is 12 amino acids long.

Notes on this clonotype: Without the conserved terminal phenylalanine or tryptophan, this CDR3 likely stems from a read error. Because the CDR3's place on the DNA is in doubt, the DNA is left out and the CDR3 is given as listed by TCRdb. The chain carries TRBV11-3 and TRBJ2-7. The CDR3 adds up to 12 amino acids, both ends counted. Germline V gene sequence: CDR1 SGHNT, CDR2 YENEEA. CDR3 region: CAGSLGLVEMYL.